This paragraph reports one TCR beta chain. Original handling: Reference gene primer amplification gave estimated nucleated cell counts. Repertoires were generated with immunoSEQ multiplex PCR, while TCRdb's copy carries only in-frame clones and drops some. V and J calls and clone size are given by that table; D and trimming were obtained from the DNA. The sample shows roughly 300,000 clones, over 75% of them seen only once. Germline CDR1 MGHRA, CDR2 YSYEKL. This CDR3 is built from 14 residues. V lost 3 bases to trimming and J lost 13 bases; unmatched junction nucleotides: 10. This specimen comes from a study of blood T cell repertoires in COVID-19. Looking at the study overall: From the United States, Italy and Spain came samples of acute and convalescent COVID-19. From T cells, B-cell-depleted T cells, or PBMCs came the material, which was cDNA or gDNA.

Patients in Seattle were enrolled during active infection, then followed longitudinally. The sequenced sample consisted of peripheral blood. This chain links TRBV4-1 with TRBJ2-1; 9 nucleotides agree with TRBD2. This clonotype originated in a woman aged 25 to 39 with COVID-19, enrolled during active disease. The DNA of the CDR3 is TGCGCCAGCAGCCACCCCAATCTAGCGGGAAAACAGTTCTTC. Its protein product is CASSHPNLAGKQFF.